The sequence of this T cell receptor beta chain was determined in a study of T cells after yellow fever vaccination. Study-level background: In the case of low-cell-number fractions, SMART-Seq v4 Ultra Low Input was used for preparation.

The TCR cDNA carried a universal primer site and UMIs from 5'RACE template switching. TCRdb itself ran the 5' RACE reads through MiXCR, one entry per CDR3 protein. The profile covers 50,000 to 75,000 distinct CDR3 sequences, with roughly 7.4% appearing a single time and approximately 41% taken by the ten largest. As concerns this clonotype: The target antigen is unknown.

Study-wide points: Post-booster samples contained most primary-vaccination clones (about 96% CD4, approximately 88% CD8). Secondary responses were weaker yet peaked faster, day 5 versus 15.

The trim removed 2 bases at V and 3 bases at J, leaving 3 bases unmatched. The V gene's germline CDR1 is SGHNT and CDR2 YENEEA. This CDR3 spans 15 amino acids. The chain recombines TRBV11-3 with TRBJ2-1; 8 bases line up with TRBD2. This TCR derives from a young man who received the YFV17D yellow fever vaccine. The material was CD8+ T cells sorted from PBMCs, obtained on the day of the first yellow fever vaccination. The CDR3 protein is CASSLWSGSYNEQFF. The CDR3 DNA follows: TGTGCCAGCAGCTTATGGAGCGGGAGCTACAATGAGCAGTTCTTC.